This passage covers 19 T cell receptor beta chains from one sample sequenced in a study of T cells after yellow fever vaccination. One entry per CDR3 protein, called by TCRdb with MiXCR from the 5' RACE reads. The sample records 50,000 to 65,000 distinct CDR3 sequences, 6.6% being singletons. The source material was CD8+ T cells not binding an NS4B(214-222) dextramer, sorted from PBMCs, sampled about 41 days after the first yellow fever vaccination. The receptors derive from a man aged 18 to 29 who received the YFV17D yellow fever vaccine.

V gene TRBV7-9 combines with J gene TRBJ2-1; 9 bases match TRBD1. Germline V gene sequence: CDR1 SEHNR, CDR2 FQNEAQ (reference sequence). The V and J ends lost 3 bases and 8 bases, in that order; junction bases with no gene match: 5. This CDR3 contains 14 residues. In DNA, the CDR3 is TGTGCCAGCAGCTTCGACAGGGGGGTCGATGAGCAGTTCTTC. Protein sequence: CASSFDRGVDEQFF.

This chain links TRBV19 with TRBJ1-1, with 8 bases lining up with TRBD1. Per the germline V gene, CDR1 is LNHDA and CDR2 is SQIVND (reference sequence). V lost 6 bases and J lost 7; bases outside the gene matches: 4. The CDR3 is made up of 12 amino acids. The CDR3 DNA sequence: TGTGCCAGTAGCCTCGACAGGGGTGAAGCTTTCTTT. Translating it yields CASSLDRGEAFF.

This clonotype appeared many times. The CDR3 spells CASLSTGNTEAFF. The CDR3 coding sequence is TGTGCCAGCCTCTCGACAGGGAACACTGAAGCTTTCTTT. The chain joins TRBV27 to TRBJ1-1; a weak D match, TRBD1 (6 bases). The CDR3 runs 13 residues. V lost 8 bases, J lost 1 base, and 11 bases lay in between. Germline V CDR1 and CDR2: MNHEY, SMNVEV (reference sequence).

This CDR3 reads CSARRNSYNEQFF. CDR3 nucleotides: TGCAGTGCGAGAAGAAACTCCTACAATGAGCAGTTCTTC. The rearrangement uses TRBV20-1 and TRBJ2-1, with unresolved D. CDR1 is DFQATT and CDR2 is SNEGSKA in the germline V gene (reference sequence). V was pared by 6 bases and J by 0 bases, with 9 bases between. The CDR3 totals 13 residues.

The chain employs TRBV4-1 and TRBJ2-7; D unclear. Looked up from germline, CDR1 is MGHRA and CDR2 is YSYEKL. This CDR3 comprises 13 residues. V lost 0 bases, J lost 2 bases, and 5 bases lay in between. The CDR3 nucleotides are TGCGCCAGCAGCCAAGACTGGGCCTACGAGCAGTACGTC. It yields the protein CASSQDWAYEQYV.

The sample holds a few counts of this clonotype. The chain couples TRBV5-1 to TRBJ1-1; 11 nucleotides align to TRBD1. Trimming cost V 1 base and J 8 bases; bases outside gene matches: 7. The CDR3 is 15 amino acids. Germline V gene lookup returns CDR1 SGHRS and CDR2 YFSETQ. The CDR3 DNA follows: TGCGCCAGCAGCTTGCGCCGGGACAGGGGGTTAGAAGCTTTCTTT. It is translated as CASSLRRDRGLEAFF.

This clonotype has just a few counts. The chain joins TRBV6-5 to TRBJ1-2; D gene ambiguous. Per the germline V gene, CDR1 is MNHEY and CDR2 is SVGAGI. The CDR3 consists of 14 residues. V dropped 4 bases and J dropped 4 bases, with 13 bases sitting between them. The CDR3 region has the DNA TGTGCCAGCAGTTCTCGACCGATCCTCTATGGCTACACCTTC. It yields the protein CASSSRPILYGYTF.

The table lists this clonotype with many counts. The gene calls are TRBV29-1 and TRBJ2-5; possible D gene TRBD1, 5 bases. The V end was cut by 1 base, the J end by 4 bases, with 16 bases between. Germline V lookup: CDR1 SQVTM, CDR2 ANQGSEA. This CDR3 spans 15 amino acids. CDR3 in amino acids: CSVEVDGRGAETQYF. DNA for the CDR3: TGCAGCGTTGAAGTCGATGGACGTGGGGCAGAGACCCAGTACTTC.

This clonotype was counted ten times or more. The chain uses TRBV4-1 and TRBJ1-1; D possibly corresponds to TRBD1 (6 bases). V lost 0 bases and J 4 bases, leaving 21 bases between the germline ends. The CDR3 runs 18 residues. Germline CDR1 is MGHRA and CDR2 is YSYEKL. CDR3 in amino acids: CASSQEAWGARMITEAFF. CDR3 sequence (DNA): TGCGCCAGCAGCCAAGAAGCATGGGGGGCGCGGATGATCACTGAAGCTTTCTTT.

There are many counts of this clonotype. This chain connects TRBV29-1 to TRBJ2-3; D possibly uses TRBD1 or TRBD2 (5 bases each). Germline assignment: CDR1 SQVTM and CDR2 ANQGSEA. The CDR3 totals 14 residues. Trimming took off 0 bases at V and 2 bases at J, with 9 bases between the two ends. The chain's CDR3 is CSVEDPGATDTQYF. As DNA, the CDR3 is TGCAGCGTTGAAGATCCCGGGGCCACAGATACGCAGTATTTT.

This clonotype was counted ten times or more. The V gene is TRBV6-2 or TRBV6-3, the J gene TRBJ1-2, with D unclear. The V gene lost 5 bases and the J gene lost 8 bases, with 9 bases spanning the gap. Germline values: CDR1 MNHEY, CDR2 SVGEGT. This CDR3 region has 11 residues. The CDR3, as DNA: TGTGCCAGCAGTGCTGGGTCCGGCTACACCTTC. As protein: CASSAGSGYTF.

In its sample, this clonotype was seen many times. V gene TRBV5-1 combines with J gene TRBJ2-5; D call uncertain. Germline assignment: CDR1 SGHRS and CDR2 YFSETQ. V was clipped by 4 bases and J by 2 bases, with 6 bases between them. This CDR3 has 12 residues. The CDR3 spells CASSLRQETQYF. The CDR3 bases are TGCGCCAGCAGCCTTCGACAAGAGACCCAGTACTTC.

This clonotype was seen at least ten times. The V gene is TRBV3-1, the J gene TRBJ2-1; D not certain. The CDR3 has 16 residues. Looked up from germline, CDR1 is LGHDT and CDR2 is YNNKEL (reference sequence). V was cut by 1 base and J by 0 bases, with 10 bases left in between. CDR3 loop: CASSQGGLSSYNEQFF. CDR3 coding DNA: TGTGCCAGCAGCCAAGGTGGCCTGAGCTCCTACAATGAGCAGTTCTTC.

In this sample, this clonotype turned up a few times. The V and J genes are TRBV15 and TRBJ2-3; tentatively, D is TRBD1 (6 bases). CDR3 length: 15 amino acids. V was shortened by 0 bases and J by 11 bases, with 18 bases between the two germline ends. Germline CDR1 reads LNHNV; CDR2 reads YYDKDF (reference sequence). CDR3 in amino acids: CATSRDAGAALKQYF. The DNA for the CDR3 is TGTGCCACCAGCAGAGATGCAGGGGCCGCCCTAAAGCAGTATTTT.

This clonotype was detected only a few times. The rearrangement uses TRBV29-1 and TRBJ1-1, with D unclear. V was shortened by 5 bases and J by 6 bases, with 16 bases between the two germline ends. CDR3 length: 13 residues. CDR1 is SQVTM, CDR2 ANQGSEA, per germline. The CDR3 region is CSVIHSAGSEAFF. The CDR3 DNA follows: TGCAGCGTTATCCACTCAGCGGGATCTGAAGCTTTCTTT. Full variable domain (missing parts from reference TRBV29-1 and TRBJ1-1): SAVISQKPSRDICQRGTSLTIQCQVDSQVTMMFWYRQQPGQSLTLIATANQGSEATYESGFVIDKFPISRPNLTFSTLTVSNMSPEDSSIYLCSVIHSAGSEAFFGQGTRLTVV.

This clonotype was recorded at least ten times. The CDR3 DNA reads as TGTGCCAGCAGACCTACCTCCAACAGGGGGGGATACGAGCAGTACGTC. It encodes CASRPTSNRGGYEQYV. The chain links TRBV3-1 to TRBJ2-7; D may be TRBD1 (8 bases). Trimming removed 6 bases at V and 4 bases at J, with 22 bases between. There are 16 residues in the CDR3. CDR1 and CDR2 from the germline V gene are LGHDT and YNNKEL (reference sequence).

This clonotype was counted at least ten times. This chain uses TRBV12-3 or TRBV12-4 with TRBJ1-3; D is uncertain. The CDR3 is 14 residues long. The germline V and J ends were trimmed by 6 bases and 2 bases, with 11 bases remaining between them. The CDR3 DNA sequence: TGTGCCAGCAGCCCCCTTTTGGCTGGAAACACCATATATTTT. Encoded protein: CASSPLLAGNTIYF.

The rearrangement joins TRBV7-9 to TRBJ2-1; D not resolved. This CDR3 spans 14 amino acids. Germline assignment: CDR1 SEHNR and CDR2 FQNEAQ (reference sequence). V was trimmed by 1 base and J by 7 bases, leaving 11 bases between them. This CDR3 reads CASSLVGELNEQFF. DNA of the CDR3: TGTGCCAGCAGCTTAGTGGGTGAACTTAATGAGCAGTTCTTC. The whole variable domain, filled in from reference TRBV7-9 and TRBJ2-1, reads DTGVSQNPRHKITKRGQNVTFRCDPISEHNRLYWYRQTLGQGPEFLTYFQNEAQLEKSRLLSDRFSAERPKGSFSTLEIQRTEQGDSAMYLCASSLVGELNEQFFGPGTRLTVL.

This clonotype was seen a few times. This rearrangement joins TRBV6-6 to TRBJ2-1; TRBD1 aligns across 12 bases. The germline V gene encodes CDR1 MNHNY and CDR2 SVGAGI (reference sequence). Trimming removed 6 bases from V and 10 bases from J; junction bases left unmatched: 1. There are 12 residues in the CDR3. The CDR3 coding sequence is TGTGCCAGCAGCGGGACAGGGGGCGAGCAGTTCTTC. Its translation: CASSGTGGEQFF.